Following are 17 T cell receptor beta chains from one sample sequenced in a study of blood T cell repertoires in COVID-19. Only in-frame clones appear in the TCRdb table, and some are missing; sequencing was by immunoSEQ multiplex PCR. The sample consists of some 390,000 clones, 80% to 90% of them appearing once. Sequencing was carried out using PBMCs or T cells enriched from blood (not recorded which). These receptors were collected from a man aged 25-45 years who had recovered from COVID-19.

This chain uses TRBV28 with TRBJ1-5; 8 nucleotides align to TRBD1. CDR3 length: 14 residues. Looked up from germline, CDR1 is MDHEN and CDR2 is SYDVKM. V was clipped by 5 bases and J by 5 bases; unmatched bases: 5. In DNA form, the CDR3 reads TGTGCCAGCAGTCTGACAGGGGCGGATCAGCCCCAGCATTTT. This sequence encodes CASSLTGADQPQHF.

This chain uses TRBV2 with TRBJ1-1, with D possibly being TRBD1 (6 bases). The CDR3 consists of 14 residues. Trimming removed 6 bases at V and 1 base at J, with 12 bases between. CDR1 and CDR2 (germline): SNHLY, FYNNEI. The CDR3 DNA sequence: TGTGCCAGCAGAATTTCACAGGGGAACACTGAAGCTTTCTTT. This sequence encodes CASRISQGNTEAFF.

DNA for the CDR3: TGTGCCTGGAGGGGGGGGCTAGGAAACACCATATATTTT. Protein product: CAWRGGLGNTIYF. The chain couples TRBV30 to TRBJ1-3; the D gene is possibly TRBD1 (6 bases). Per germline, CDR1 GTSNPN and CDR2 SVGIG (reference sequence). V was shortened by 3 bases and J by 4 bases, with 10 bases between the two germline ends. This CDR3 has 13 residues.

J is TRBJ2-7 and V is TRBV19, with TRBD2 identical over 7 bases. Unmatched junction bases numbered 5, after V lost 3 bases and J lost 3 bases. This CDR3 is built from 14 residues. The V gene's germline CDR1 is LNHDA and CDR2 SQIVND (reference sequence). The CDR3 DNA reads as TGTGCCAGTAGTATCGGAGCGGGAAACTACGAGCAGTACTTC. Translating it yields CASSIGAGNYEQYF. The full variable domain, with the rest looked up from reference TRBV19 and TRBJ2-7, is DGGITQSPKYLFRKEGQNVTLSCEQNLNHDAMYWYRQDPGQGLRLIYYSQIVNDFQKGDIAEGYSVSREKKESFPLTVTSAQKNPTAFYLCASSIGAGNYEQYFGPGTRLTVT.

The chain links TRBV29-1 to TRBJ2-7, with 7 bases lining up with TRBD2. The V gene end was trimmed by 4 bases and the J gene end by 7 bases; junction bases not matched to a gene: 7. The CDR3 spans 12 residues. The germline CDR1 and CDR2 sequences are SQVTM and ANQGSEA. The CDR3 reads CSVVGREREQYF. The CDR3 nucleotides are TGCAGCGTTGTAGGGCGGGAGAGGGAGCAGTACTTC.

This clone was observed a few times. The gene calls are TRBV5-4 and TRBJ1-3; 8 bases map to TRBD1. The J segment lost 0 bases and the V segment lost 4 bases, leaving 6 bases of the junction unmatched. Germline V gene data show CDR1 as SGHNT and CDR2 as YYREEE (reference sequence). This CDR3 is 16 amino acids long. This CDR3 is CASSADRGSSGNTIYF. The DNA for the CDR3 is TGTGCCAGCAGCGCCGACAGGGGAAGCTCTGGAAACACCATATATTTT.

The chain joins TRBV27 to TRBJ2-3; TRBD2 agrees at 7 bases. Germline CDR1 and CDR2: MNHEY and SMNVEV (reference sequence). This CDR3 is built from 14 residues. Unmatched junction bases numbered 9, after V lost 6 bases and J lost 6 bases. The CDR3 reads CASSETSLPDTQYF. The CDR3 DNA is TGTGCCAGCAGCGAGACTAGCTTACCCGATACGCAGTATTTT.

V gene TRBV6-5 combines with J gene TRBJ2-1; D might be TRBD2 (7 bases). Germline V gene data show CDR1 as MNHEY and CDR2 as SVGAGI. V shed 6 bases and J shed 2 bases, with 14 bases lying between them. CDR3 length: 15 amino acids. The CDR3 nucleotides are TGTGCCAGCAGCCGGGGGGCGGGCGCCTACAATGAGCAGTTCTTC. This gives the protein CASSRGAGAYNEQFF.

The chain joins TRBV11-2 to TRBJ2-7; TRBD2 might be the D (6 bases). Trimming removed 6 bases at V and 6 bases at J, with 12 bases between. Germline-derived CDR1 and CDR2 are SGHAT and FQNNGV. This CDR3 is 12 amino acids long. CDR3 in amino acids: CASRRPGLEQYF. CDR3 coding DNA: TGTGCCAGCAGACGGCCGGGACTCGAGCAGTACTTC.

The rearrangement uses TRBV7-2 and TRBJ2-5; tentatively, D is TRBD2 (6 bases). From germline, CDR1 is SGHTA and CDR2 FQGNSA. The V gene lost 5 bases and the J gene lost 5 bases, with 15 bases spanning the gap. The CDR3 length is 14 residues. CDR3 coding DNA: TGTGCCAGCAGCCCAATGGGACTTACGGAGACCCAGTACTTC. This sequence encodes CASSPMGLTETQYF.

V usage is TRBV28 and J usage is TRBJ2-1; 8 bases are a match to TRBD2. Germline V gives CDR1 MDHEN, CDR2 SYDVKM. J gave up 10 bases and V 5 bases, and 16 bases lay outside the gene matches. The CDR3 has 16 amino acids. CDR3 DNA: TGTGCCAGCAGTCCCGGTTCAGCGGGAGTGTTCTGGGAGCAGTTCTTC. Translation gives CASSPGSAGVFWEQFF. Complete variable domain (other parts from reference TRBV28 and TRBJ2-1): DVKVTQSSRYLVKRTGEKVFLECVQDMDHENMFWYRQDPGLGLRLIYFSYDVKMKEKGDIPEGYSVSREKKERFSLILESASTNQTSMYLCASSPGSAGVFWEQFFGPGTRLTVL.

The chain employs TRBV7-9 and TRBJ2-5; D ambiguous. Between the trimmed V and J ends, which lost 5 bases and 6 bases, there was a span of 16 bases. The CDR3 sequence is 14 residues long. CDR1 and CDR2 (germline): SEHNR, FQNEAQ (reference sequence). The CDR3 DNA follows: TGTGCCAGCAGCGGAGTGGCAGTTAGGCAGACCCAGTACTTC. This codes for CASSGVAVRQTQYF.

V and J are TRBV3-1 (or the pseudogene TRBV3-2) and TRBJ2-3; 7 bases line up with TRBD1. V was clipped by 2 bases and J by 2 bases; unmatched bases: 7. The CDR3 is 16 residues long. From germline, CDR1 is LGHDT and CDR2 YNNKEL (reference sequence). The CDR3 is CASSQSFTGDTDTQYF. Here the CDR3 DNA reads TGTGCCAGCAGCCAATCATTTACAGGGGACACAGATACGCAGTATTTT.

This sequence joins TRBV5-6 and TRBJ2-5, with D possibly being TRBD2 (5 bases). Germline CDR1 and CDR2: SGHDT and YYEEEE. This CDR3 region has 14 residues. Trimming took 1 base from V and 5 from J, leaving 12 bases between them. CDR3 sequence: CASSLPSGWETQYF. The CDR3 region has the DNA TGTGCCAGCAGCTTGCCGTCGGGGTGGGAGACCCAGTACTTC.

The V gene is TRBV6-6, the J gene TRBJ1-5, with a possible D match to TRBD1 (5 bases). The CDR3 runs to 16 residues. CDR1 MNHNY and CDR2 SVGAGI come from the germline V gene (reference sequence). V was trimmed by 4 bases and J by 4 bases, leaving 17 bases between them. This CDR3 is CASSSGVTRGNQPQHF. As DNA, the CDR3 is TGTGCCAGCAGTTCGGGGGTCACTCGGGGTAATCAGCCCCAGCATTTT.

The V call is TRBV5-8, the J call TRBJ2-3, with TRBD1 as a possible D gene (6 bases). V gave up 0 bases and J gave up 3 bases, with 8 bases separating them. CDR3 length: 14 residues. Germline assignment: CDR1 SGHTS and CDR2 YDEGEE. This CDR3 reads CASSLGQATDTQYF. The DNA for the CDR3 is TGTGCCAGCAGCTTGGGACAGGCAACAGATACGCAGTATTTT.

The J gene is TRBJ2-7, the V gene TRBV28, with 7 bases aligning to TRBD1. CDR3 length: 14 residues. Germline CDR1 and CDR2: MDHEN and SYDVKM. V was pared by 2 bases and J by 3 bases, with 4 bases of the junction left unmatched. The CDR3 DNA sequence: TGTGCCAGCAGTTTAGAACAGGGGTTCTACGAGCAGTACTTC. This gives the protein CASSLEQGFYEQYF.